The 8 T cell receptor beta chains reported below all come from one sample, sequenced in a study of identical twins. In TCRdb, the 5' RACE reads were re-called with MiXCR into one record per CDR3 protein. The data show approximately 260,000 distinct CDR3 sequences, about 8% seen once. The sample was also reused in another study, on yellow fever vaccine responses in identical twins.

The source material was CD8+ T cells sorted from blood. These receptors originate from a woman between 18 and 29 years old in good health.

This clonotype was recorded at least ten times. This chain connects TRBV24-1 to TRBJ2-3; D is uncertain. This CDR3 has 14 amino acids. Germline V gives CDR1 KGHDR, CDR2 SFDVKD. The germline V and J ends were trimmed by 4 bases and 2 bases, with 9 bases remaining between them. CDR3 coding DNA: TGTGCCACCAGTGAAGGTCGGAACACAGATACGCAGTATTTT. Translated: CATSEGRNTDTQYF.

This clonotype was seen more than once but under ten times. The chain links TRBV19 to TRBJ2-7; a weak D match, TRBD2 (6 bases). Trimming cost V 6 bases and J 5 bases, with 14 bases left between them. CDR1 is LNHDA, CDR2 SQIVND, per germline (reference sequence). The CDR3 runs to 13 residues. CDR3 in amino acids: CASRGGPRNEQYF. The CDR3 DNA reads TGTGCCAGTAGGGGAGGCCCACGGAACGAGCAGTACTTC.

This clonotype was detected many times. The rearrangement links TRBV4-2 to TRBJ2-7; D remains ambiguous. Trimming removed 4 bases from V and 0 bases from J, with 10 bases in between. This CDR3 spans 14 amino acids. CDR1 and CDR2 from the germline V gene are LGHNA and YNFKEQ. The CDR3 coding sequence is TGTGCCAGCAGCCCAGAAGGAATCTCCTACGAGCAGTACTTC. Translated: CASSPEGISYEQYF.

The V call is TRBV15, the J call TRBJ2-3; 9 bases line up with TRBD1. The CDR3 extends over 15 amino acids. The germline V gene encodes CDR1 LNHNV and CDR2 YYDKDF (reference sequence). Germline trimming cut 5 bases from V and 2 bases from J; bases unmatched to any gene: 5. The CDR3 nucleotides are TGTGCCACCAGCTGGGACAGGGTATACACAGATACGCAGTATTTT. This codes for CATSWDRVYTDTQYF.

The chain employs TRBV7-8 and TRBJ2-1, with 9 positions matching TRBD2. Germline CDR1 is SGHVS and CDR2 is FQNEAQ. The CDR3 has 15 amino acids. J was trimmed by 7 bases and V by 7 bases; bases with no gene match: 11. CDR3 nucleotide sequence: TGTGCCAGCACCATTTTGCGGGGGGGCCGGAATGAGCAGTTCTTC. Its translation is CASTILRGGRNEQFF.

This clonotype was seen a few times. The chain is built from TRBV19 and TRBJ1-6; TRBD1 is a possible D gene (5 bases). V lost 10 bases, J lost 4 bases, and 8 bases lay in between. The CDR3 consists of 12 residues. Germline values: CDR1 LNHDA, CDR2 SQIVND (reference sequence). The CDR3 here is CATKGYNSPLHF. For the CDR3, the DNA is TGTGCCACGAAGGGGTATAATTCACCCCTCCACTTT.

This clonotype was seen ten or more times. The chain is built from TRBV12-3 or TRBV12-4 and TRBJ2-2; D is undetermined. This CDR3 is 13 amino acids long. Trimming stripped 3 bases from V and 4 bases from J, with 6 bases between. The DNA of the CDR3 is TGTGCCAGCAGTTTTGGGTTCACCGGGGAGCTGTTTTTT. It yields the protein CASSFGFTGELFF.

The chain links TRBV6-4 to TRBJ2-1; D remains unclear. Deletions cut 11 bases from V and 8 bases from J, with 7 bases between. The CDR3 contains 9 residues. Germline CDR1 MRHNA, CDR2 SNTAGT. The CDR3 region has the DNA TGTGCCGGTCAGGATGAGCAGTTCTTC. Protein sequence: CAGQDEQFF.